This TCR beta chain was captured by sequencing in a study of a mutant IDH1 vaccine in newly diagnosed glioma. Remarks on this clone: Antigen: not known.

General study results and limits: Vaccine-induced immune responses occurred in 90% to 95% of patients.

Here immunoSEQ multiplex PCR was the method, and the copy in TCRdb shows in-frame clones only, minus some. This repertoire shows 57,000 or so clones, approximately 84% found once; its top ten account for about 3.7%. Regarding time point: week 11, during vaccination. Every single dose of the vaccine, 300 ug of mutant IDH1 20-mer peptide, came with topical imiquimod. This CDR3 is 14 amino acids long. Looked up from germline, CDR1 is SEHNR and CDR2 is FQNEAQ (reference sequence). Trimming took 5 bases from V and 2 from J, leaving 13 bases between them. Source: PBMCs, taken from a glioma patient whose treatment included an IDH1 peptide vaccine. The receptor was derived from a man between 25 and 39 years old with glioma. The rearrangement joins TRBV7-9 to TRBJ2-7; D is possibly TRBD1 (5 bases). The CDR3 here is CASSRGELPYEQYF. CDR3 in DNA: TGTGCCAGCAGCAGGGGTGAGCTCCCCTACGAGCAGTACTTC.